These T cell receptor beta chains were read from a single sample in a study of control samples from healthy donors and cancer patients. Measured with immunoSEQ multiplex PCR; TCRdb has only the in-frame clones, and not every one. The sample shows tens of thousands of clones, about 90% of them seen only once. Input material: PBMCs. The receptors shown here come from a woman in her 50s with head and neck cancer. Both conserved end residues are part of each CDR3. The order of the fields is D gene, J gene, V gene, CDR3 protein. A D gene is named only where the DNA matches it firmly.

>-|TRBJ2-7|TRBV28
CASSLGEDRPSSYEQYF
>TRBD1|TRBJ2-7|TRBV4-2
CASSPISGGFEQYF
>-|TRBJ2-2|TRBV2
CASSPDREDTGELFF
>-|TRBJ2-7|TRBV5-6
CASRNGAREQYF
>TRBD1|TRBJ1-4|TRBV28
CASSVRTGGKEKLFF
>TRBD1|TRBJ2-2|TRBV28
CASSFEGDRVTRNTGELFF
>-|TRBJ2-7|TRBV9
CASSERPGNEQYF
>-|TRBJ1-1|TRBV28
CASSPQGFMNTEAFF
>TRBD2|TRBJ2-1|TRBV5-1
CASSLGAGGPSYEQFF
>-|TRBJ1-6|TRBV3-1/TRBV3-2
CASSQGTSSSYNSPLHF
>TRBD2|TRBJ2-7|TRBV4-3
CASSQAVAGANSYEQYF
>-|TRBJ2-1|TRBV7-2
CASSPLGKQGSYNEQFF
>-|TRBJ2-3|TRBV7-8
CASSLGARSGTRADTQYF
>-|TRBJ1-1|TRBV5-1
CASSLEGGLNTEAFF
>-|TRBJ1-6|TRBV6-5
CASSGRSNSPLHF
>-|TRBJ1-5|TRBV15
CATSKGGGDQPQHF
>-|TRBJ2-7|TRBV4-3
CASSQGTLDADYEQYF
>TRBD1|TRBJ1-1|TRBV5-8
CASSLGDRNTEAFF
>-|TRBJ1-1|TRBV30
CAWSANLGTEAFF
>-|TRBJ1-2|TRBV3-1/TRBV3-2
CASSLGIGIYGYTF
>TRBD2|TRBJ2-3|TRBV3-1/TRBV3-2
CASSQGGLGTDTQYF
>TRBD1|TRBJ2-2|TRBV11-3
CASSFGTGNTGELFF
>TRBD1|TRBJ2-3|TRBV28
CASSSWTGSSTDTQYF
>-|TRBJ1-1|TRBV30
CAWSSGANTEAFF
>-|TRBJ1-2|TRBV28
CASSLDGSYGYTF
>-|TRBJ2-7|TRBV5-4
CASSSPGPGTPYEQYF
>-|TRBJ1-1|TRBV29-1
CSALTSGTEAFF